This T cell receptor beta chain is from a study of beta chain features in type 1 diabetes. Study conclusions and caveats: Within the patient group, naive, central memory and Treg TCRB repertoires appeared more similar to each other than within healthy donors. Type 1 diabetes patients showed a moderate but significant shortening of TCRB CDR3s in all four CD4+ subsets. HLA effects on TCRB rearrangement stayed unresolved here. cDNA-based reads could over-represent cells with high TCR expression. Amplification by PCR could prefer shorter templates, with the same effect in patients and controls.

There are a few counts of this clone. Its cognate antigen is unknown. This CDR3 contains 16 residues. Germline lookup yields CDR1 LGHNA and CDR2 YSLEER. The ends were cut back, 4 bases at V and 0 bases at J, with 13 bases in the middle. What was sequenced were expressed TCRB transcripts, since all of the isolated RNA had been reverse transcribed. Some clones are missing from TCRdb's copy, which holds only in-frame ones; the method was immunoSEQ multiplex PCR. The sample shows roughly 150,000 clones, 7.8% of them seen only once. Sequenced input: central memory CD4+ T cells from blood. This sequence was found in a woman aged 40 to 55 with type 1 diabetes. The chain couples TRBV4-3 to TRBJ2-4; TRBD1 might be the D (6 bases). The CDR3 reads CASSPAGERAKNIQYF. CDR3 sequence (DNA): TGCGCCAGCAGCCCGGCAGGGGAAAGAGCCAAAAACATTCAGTACTTC.